Listed here are 12 T cell receptor beta chains from one sample, sequenced in a study of blood T cell repertoires in COVID-19. Method: immunoSEQ multiplex PCR; TCRdb's copy keeps in-frame clones and lacks some. The sample has some 250,000 clones, around 86% seen once; the top ten hold roughly 12%. The specimen was peripheral blood. The receptors derive from an older woman with active or convalescent COVID-19.

J is TRBJ2-2 and V is TRBV3-1 (or the pseudogene TRBV3-2); TRBD1 matches 7 bases. Trimming at V came to 1 base and at J to 7 bases, leaving 12 bases not matched to a gene. There are 17 residues in the CDR3. Germline V gives CDR1 LGHDT, CDR2 YNNKEL (reference sequence). CDR3: CASSQGQGLLRGGELFF. CDR3 DNA: TGTGCCAGCAGCCAAGGACAGGGCCTCCTAAGGGGCGGGGAGCTGTTTTTT.

J is TRBJ1-1 and V is TRBV6-5; maybe TRBD1 (5 bases). This CDR3 has 12 residues. V was trimmed by 2 bases and J by 7 bases, leaving 8 bases between them. CDR1 and CDR2 (germline): MNHEY, SVGAGI. CDR3 residues: CASSYGGGEAFF. The CDR3 nucleotides read TGTGCCAGCAGTTACGGGGGGGGTGAAGCTTTCTTT.

CDR3 DNA sequence: TGTGCCAGCAGCTTGACAGGGACCCCCACTGAAGCTTTCTTT. Translating gives CASSLTGTPTEAFF. The V and J genes are TRBV5-6 and TRBJ1-1; weak D call: TRBD1 (6 bases). Germline V CDR1 and CDR2: SGHDT, YYEEEE. The CDR3 sequence is 14 residues long. V lost 1 base to trimming and J lost 4 bases, with 11 bases between them.

Note on this clone: This may be a read error, as it is one base from a much larger clone. The chain joins TRBV27 to TRBJ1-2, with 8 bases matching TRBD1. The ends lost 4 bases at V and 0 bases at J; junction bases unmatched: 4. CDR3 length: 15 amino acids. The germline V gene has CDR1 MNHEY and CDR2 SMNVEV (reference sequence). The CDR3 DNA follows: TGTGCCAGCAGTTCCCGGACAGGGACTAACTATGGCTACACCTTC. Amino acids: CASSSRTGTNYGYTF.

This rearrangement joins TRBV5-1 to TRBJ1-3; 7 positions match TRBD1. This CDR3 region has 17 residues. The J segment lost 4 bases and the V segment lost 4 bases, leaving 14 bases of the junction unmatched. The germline CDR1 and CDR2 sequences are SGHRS and YFSETQ. CDR3 DNA sequence: TGCGCCAGCAGCCCCTGGACAGGCGGCGGAGAAGGAAACACCATATATTTT. Encoded protein: CASSPWTGGGEGNTIYF.

The chain combines TRBV12-3 or TRBV12-4 with TRBJ2-3; TRBD2 might be the D (5 bases). Deletions cut 5 bases from V and 0 bases from J, with 6 bases between. This CDR3 spans 13 amino acids. CDR3 in amino acids: CASSRGSTDTQYF. CDR3 in DNA: TGTGCCAGCAGTCGGGGAAGCACAGATACGCAGTATTTT.

This chain joins TRBV7-8 and TRBJ2-1; 9 bases map to TRBD2. Looked up from germline, CDR1 is SGHVS and CDR2 is FQNEAQ. J gave up 2 bases and V 5 bases, and 22 bases lay outside the gene matches. CDR3 length: 21 amino acids. CDR3 in DNA: TGTGCCAGCAGCCTCGGCGGCGGCGGGGGGGGATCTGGGGGACCCTACAATGAGCAGTTCTTC. Protein product: CASSLGGGGGGSGGPYNEQFF.

The chain has TRBV19 and TRBJ1-3, with D possibly being TRBD1 (5 bases). CDR1 is LNHDA and CDR2 is SQIVND in the germline V gene (reference sequence). With 3 bases removed from V and 4 bases from J, the gap between germline ends came to 10 bases. The CDR3 is made up of 14 amino acids. The CDR3 is CASSMSRAGNTIYF. The CDR3 nucleotides are TGTGCCAGTAGTATGAGCAGGGCCGGAAACACCATATATTTT.

The chain recombines TRBV18 with TRBJ1-4; 7 nucleotides line up with TRBD1. CDR3 length: 16 amino acids. Looked up from germline, CDR1 is KGHSH and CDR2 is LQKENI. The V segment lost 2 bases and the J segment 4 bases; nucleotides outside the gene matches: 7. CDR3 DNA: TGTGCCAGCTCACCATCCCGACAGGGCGGTAATGAAAAACTGTTTTTT. Its protein product is CASSPSRQGGNEKLFF.

The rearrangement uses TRBV10-3 and TRBJ2-3, with 16 bases lining up with TRBD2. Germline V gene sequence: CDR1 ENHRY, CDR2 SYGVKD. This CDR3 has 17 amino acids. V lost 10 bases, J lost 6 bases, and 13 bases stayed unmatched. CDR3 nucleotides: TGTGCCAACTTATCCGGGACTAGCGGGGGGGGCGTCGATACGCAGTATTTT. It is translated as CANLSGTSGGGVDTQYF.

The chain employs TRBV5-4 and TRBJ2-3; TRBD2 matches 8 bases. With V trimmed by 3 bases and J by 2 bases, 2 bases remained unmatched. The CDR3 extends over 14 amino acids. Germline V gene lookup returns CDR1 SGHNT and CDR2 YYREEE (reference sequence). CDR3 sequence (DNA): TGTGCCAGCAGCTCCGGACTAGCCACAGATACGCAGTATTTT. This gives the protein CASSSGLATDTQYF.

This clone was picked up one time. The rearrangement uses TRBV7-9 and TRBJ1-6; weak D call: TRBD1 (5 bases). There are 12 residues in the CDR3. Germline-derived CDR1 and CDR2 are SEHNR and FQNEAQ (reference sequence). Between the trimmed V and J ends, which lost 5 bases and 10 bases, there was a span of 9 bases. This CDR3 is CASSTGGSPLHF. DNA for the CDR3: TGTGCCAGCAGCACCGGGGGGTCACCCCTCCACTTT.